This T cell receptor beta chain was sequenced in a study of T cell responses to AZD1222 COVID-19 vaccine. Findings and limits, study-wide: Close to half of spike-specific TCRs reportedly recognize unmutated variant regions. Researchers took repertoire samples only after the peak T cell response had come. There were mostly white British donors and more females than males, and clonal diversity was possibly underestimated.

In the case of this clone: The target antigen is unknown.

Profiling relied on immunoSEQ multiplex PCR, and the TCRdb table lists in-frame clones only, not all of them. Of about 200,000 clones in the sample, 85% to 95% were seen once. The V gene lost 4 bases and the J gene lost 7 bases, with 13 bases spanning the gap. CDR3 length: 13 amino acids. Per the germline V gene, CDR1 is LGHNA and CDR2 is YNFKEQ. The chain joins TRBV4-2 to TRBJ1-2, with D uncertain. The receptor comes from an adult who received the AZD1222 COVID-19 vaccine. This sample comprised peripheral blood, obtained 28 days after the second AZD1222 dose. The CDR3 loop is CASSPDGEGGYTF. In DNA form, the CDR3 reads TGTGCCAGCAGCCCTGACGGGGAGGGTGGCTACACCTTC.